The rows below give T cell receptor beta chains drawn from one sample of a study of T cells expressing NK-cell markers. TCRdb re-analyzed the 5' RACE reads; it lists each CDR3 protein once, without DNA. This sample's clone table lists 3,000 to 3,500 distinct CDR3 sequences. Sequenced input: blood T cells: a sorted CD56 or NKG2C T cell subset, CD4+ or CD8+ T cells, or bulk PBMC T cells (not recorded which). These receptors all come from a woman between 18 and 29 years old in good health. CDR3s include the opening cysteine and the closing phenylalanine or tryptophan. Clone size is shown for a subset of rows, as once, few, many or a class of expanded clone.

clone_size cdr3_length j_call v_call cdr3_aa
medium-sized 15 TRBJ2-6 TRBV6-2/TRBV6-3 CASSYSGSGANVLTF
NA 16 TRBJ1-3 TRBV7-9 CASSLGGDYSGNTIYF
medium-sized 13 TRBJ2-2 TRBV25-1 CASHLQGTGELFF
medium-sized 13 TRBJ2-1 TRBV7-6 CASTSPEVDEQFF
medium-sized 13 TRBJ1-4 TRBV20-1 CSASAQQREKLFF
NA 15 TRBJ1-5 TRBV20-1 CSARIIQGGNQPQHF
NA 12 TRBJ2-1 TRBV20-1 CSAAVPYNEQFF
NA 14 TRBJ2-1 TRBV7-7 CASSTLGGGHEQFF
NA 14 TRBJ2-1 TRBV20-1 CSASQATRNNEQFF
medium-sized 17 TRBJ2-1 TRBV3-1 CASSQVPCGKAYNEQFF
medium-sized 11 TRBJ2-3 TRBV11-2 CASSPGATQYF
NA 13 TRBJ1-2 TRBV20-1 CSARKTEFYGYTF
NA 14 TRBJ1-1 TRBV20-1 CSARVISRDTEAFF
NA 14 TRBJ2-7 TRBV6-2/TRBV6-3 CASRSGTPSDEQYF
NA 15 TRBJ2-1 TRBV7-9 CASSRTYNGHNEQFF
NA 13 TRBJ2-2 TRBV7-9 CASSLGEAGELFF
NA 14 TRBJ2-3 TRBV18 CASSPTLGTDTQYF
medium-sized 16 TRBJ2-3 TRBV6-4 CASSDSTSSATDTQYF
NA 14 TRBJ2-3 TRBV12-3/TRBV12-4 CASSTSDRTDTQYF
NA 14 TRBJ2-7 TRBV4-3 CASSHGGRVDEQYF
NA 14 TRBJ2-7 TRBV5-1 CASSFWAGDGEQYF
NA 16 TRBJ1-5 TRBV6-2/TRBV6-3 CASSKRRGAGHQPQHF
medium-sized 17 TRBJ2-1 TRBV20-1 CSARTSGRMGVENEQFF
NA 16 TRBJ2-2 TRBV25-1 CASSEFQGTDTGELFF
NA 17 TRBJ2-3 TRBV11-2 CASSPSGRWGNTDTQYF
medium-sized 16 TRBJ2-1 TRBV6-5 CASSSTGTSGSDEQFF
large 17 TRBJ2-6 TRBV3-1 CASSPGTSSSGANVLTF
NA 13 TRBJ1-1 TRBV20-1 CSVGGGRDTEAFF
NA 13 TRBJ1-1 TRBV6-6 CASSYSENTEAFF
NA 14 TRBJ2-7 TRBV7-8 CASSLAVAPYEQYF
NA 15 TRBJ1-3 TRBV10-3 CAISESEDGGNTIYF
NA 15 TRBJ2-1 TRBV6-4 CASSDSEKSYNEQFF
NA 15 TRBJ1-3 TRBV3-1 CASSQVRDPGNTIYF
large 15 TRBJ2-1 TRBV6-2/TRBV6-3 CASSYSSGSYNEQFF
NA 14 TRBJ2-1 TRBV4-3 CASSQDRATFLQFF